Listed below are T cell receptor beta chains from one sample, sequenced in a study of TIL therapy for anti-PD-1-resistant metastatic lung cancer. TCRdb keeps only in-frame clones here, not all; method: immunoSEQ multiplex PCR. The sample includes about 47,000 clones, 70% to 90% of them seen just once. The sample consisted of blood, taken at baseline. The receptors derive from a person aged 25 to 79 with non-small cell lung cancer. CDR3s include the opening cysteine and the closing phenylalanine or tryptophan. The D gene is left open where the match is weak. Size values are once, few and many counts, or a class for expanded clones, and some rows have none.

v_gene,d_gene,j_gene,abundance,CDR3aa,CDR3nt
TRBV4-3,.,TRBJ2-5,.,CASSQDIRAGDETQYF,TGCGCCAGCAGCCAAGATATCAGGGCCGGGGATGAGACCCAGTACTTC
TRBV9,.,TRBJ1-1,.,CASSLLGASTEAFF,TGTGCCAGCAGCCTCCTGGGGGCCTCCACTGAAGCTTTCTTT
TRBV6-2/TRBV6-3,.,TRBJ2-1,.,CASTPLRKSGEQFF,TGTGCCAGCACCCCCCTGCGTAAGTCGGGTGAGCAGTTCTTC
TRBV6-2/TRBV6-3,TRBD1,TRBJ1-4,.,CASSSPGQGPNEKLFF,TGTGCCAGCAGTTCACCGGGACAGGGACCTAATGAAAAACTGTTTTTT
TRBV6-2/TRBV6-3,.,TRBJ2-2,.,CASSRLAGELFF,TGTGCCAGCAGCCGCTTGGCCGGGGAGCTGTTTTTT
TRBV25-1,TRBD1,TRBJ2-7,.,CASSPGQGAYEQYF,TGTGCCAGCAGCCCGGGACAGGGGGCATACGAGCAGTACTTC
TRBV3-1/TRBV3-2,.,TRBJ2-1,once,CASSQSQGGEQFF,TGTGCCAGCAGCCAGTCACAGGGCGGTGAGCAGTTCTTC
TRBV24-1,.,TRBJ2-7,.,CATSDPPGTEQYF,TGTGCCACCAGTGACCCACCCGGTACGGAGCAGTACTTC
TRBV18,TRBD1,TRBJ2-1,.,CASSPGDRGLFDEQFF,TGTGCCAGCTCACCAGGGGACAGGGGCCTTTTCGATGAGCAGTTCTTC
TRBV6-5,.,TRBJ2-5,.,CASSRGLPETQYF,TGTGCCAGCAGTCGGGGCTTGCCTGAGACCCAGTACTTC
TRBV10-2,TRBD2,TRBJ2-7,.,CASGITGLAGVGEQYF,TGCGCCAGCGGAATCACTGGACTAGCGGGAGTCGGCGAGCAGTACTTC
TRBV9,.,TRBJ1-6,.,CASGSSRSGARSPLHF,TGTGCCAGCGGATCCAGTAGATCTGGGGCTCGGTCACCCCTCCACTTT
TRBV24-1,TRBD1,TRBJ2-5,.,CATSDRTGESLETQYF,TGTGCCACCAGTGATCGGACAGGGGAGTCCCTAGAGACCCAGTACTTC
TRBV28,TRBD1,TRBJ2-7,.,CASSSPGTGERVLYF,TGTGCCAGCAGTTCTCCCGGGACAGGGGAACGTGTTCTGTACTTC
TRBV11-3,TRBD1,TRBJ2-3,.,CASSWGQGDADTQYF,TGTGCCAGCAGCTGGGGACAGGGTGACGCAGATACGCAGTATTTT
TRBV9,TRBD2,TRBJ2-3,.,CASSAQLAGGTDTQYF,TGTGCCAGCAGCGCCCAACTAGCGGGGGGCACAGATACGCAGTATTTT
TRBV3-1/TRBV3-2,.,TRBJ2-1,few,CASSHLGRGEQFF,TGTGCCAGCAGCCATCTTGGGCGGGGTGAGCAGTTCTTC
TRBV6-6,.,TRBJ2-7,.,CASSPRGAVEQYF,TGTGCCAGCAGTCCCCGGGGGGCAGTCGAGCAGTACTTC
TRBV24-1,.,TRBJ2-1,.,CATSDLISNNEQFF,TGTGCCACCAGTGATTTGATTTCAAACAATGAGCAGTTCTTC
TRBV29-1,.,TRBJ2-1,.,CSVEDQGLYNEQFF,TGCAGCGTTGAAGATCAGGGACTGTACAATGAGCAGTTCTTC
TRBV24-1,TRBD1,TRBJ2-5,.,CATSEPGQGAGETQYF,TGTGCCACCAGTGAGCCCGGACAGGGGGCGGGAGAGACCCAGTACTTC
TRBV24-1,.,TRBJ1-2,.,CATSDQSTYGYTF,TGTGCCACCAGTGATCAGAGTACATACGGCTACACCTTC
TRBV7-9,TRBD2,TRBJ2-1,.,CASSGYLAGGKDNEQFF,TGTGCCAGCAGCGGATATTTAGCGGGAGGGAAGGACAATGAGCAGTTCTTC
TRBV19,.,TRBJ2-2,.,CASKHVQGRTGELFF,TGTGCCAGTAAACACGTCCAGGGGCGCACCGGGGAGCTGTTTTTT
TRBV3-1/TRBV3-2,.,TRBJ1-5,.,CASSQGQEGNQPQHF,TGTGCCAGCAGCCAAGGACAGGAGGGCAATCAGCCCCAGCATTTT
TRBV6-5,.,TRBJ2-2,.,CASSPITNTGELFF,TGTGCCAGCAGTCCCATAACGAACACCGGGGAGCTGTTTTTT
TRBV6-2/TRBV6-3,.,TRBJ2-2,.,CASSLGNTGELFF,TGTGCCAGCAGCCTCGGCAACACCGGGGAGCTGTTTTTT
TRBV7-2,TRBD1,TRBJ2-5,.,CASRAGAGGKTQYF,TGTGCCAGCAGGGCGGGCGCAGGGGGTAAGACCCAGTACTTC
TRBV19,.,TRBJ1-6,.,CASSSVRDRVHSPLHF,TGTGCCAGTAGCTCAGTCCGAGACAGAGTACATTCACCCCTCCACTTT
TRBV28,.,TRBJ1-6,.,CASSPTRLAGEGSPLHF,TGTGCCAGCAGCCCCACGCGACTCGCAGGCGAAGGTTCACCCCTCCACTTT
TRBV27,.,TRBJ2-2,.,CASSLTGITNTGELFF,TGTGCCAGCAGCCTTACAGGGATAACGAACACCGGGGAGCTGTTTTTT
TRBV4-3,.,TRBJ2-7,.,CASSQDHGIHEQYF,TGCGCCAGCAGCCAAGATCACGGAATCCACGAGCAGTACTTC
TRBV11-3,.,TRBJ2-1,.,CASSLGSTPDDEQFF,TGTGCCAGCAGCTTAGGTTCCACACCGGACGATGAGCAGTTCTTC
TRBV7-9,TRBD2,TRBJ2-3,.,CAGGLAGAHTDTQYF,TGTGCGGGGGGGCTAGCGGGGGCCCACACAGATACGCAGTATTTT
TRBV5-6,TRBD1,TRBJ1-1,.,CASSRWTGNTEAFF,TGTGCCAGCAGCCGGTGGACAGGGAACACTGAAGCTTTCTTT
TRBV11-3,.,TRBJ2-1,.,CASSYTAPSEKFF,TGTGCCAGCAGCTACACAGCACCCTCAGAGAAGTTCTTC